This T cell receptor beta chain was sequenced for a study of post-analysis software for immune sequencing data. Whole-study context: As for disease course, relapsing-remitting, secondary progressive and progressive-relapsing multiple sclerosis were all included. General study results and limits: Five or six TRBV segments, including TRBV5-6, TRBV5-1 and TRBV20-1, were more frequent in patients than controls.

CDR1 is SGHTA, CDR2 FQGNSA, per germline. The CDR3 sequence is 17 residues long. Trimming took 4 bases from V and 5 from J, leaving 18 bases between them. cDNA libraries of TCR beta carried unique molecular identifiers. TCRdb redid the calling of the PCR reads with MiXCR, one entry per CDR3 protein. The data hold roughly 580,000 distinct CDR3 sequences, with about 40% observed a single time. As concerns this clonotype: Its specificity is not known.

Specimen: blood. The chain is built from TRBV7-2 and TRBJ1-6; D uncertain. The sequence came from a girl aged 5-17 years with multiple sclerosis. CDR3 sequence (DNA): TGTGCCAGCAGCTGGACCCCCTCCGGAGTCCATAATTCACCCCTCCACTTT. This encodes CASSWTPSGVHNSPLHF.